This entry lists 26 T cell receptor beta chains sequenced from one sample in a study of shared clonotypes between healthy human individuals. Naive-designated CD8 cells lacked CD45RO, were positively enriched for CCR7, and omitted terminally differentiated effector memory CD45RA+ cells. Sequenced by immunoSEQ multiplex PCR; TCRdb stores in-frame clones only, minus some. The data show some 740,000 clones, around 93% seen once. The sequencing sample was made of naive CD8+ T cells sorted from blood. These receptors came from a man aged 30-40 years in good health.

The V call is TRBV12-2, the J call TRBJ2-3; the D call TRBD1 from the table was never checked on the DNA. TRBV12-2 is a pseudogene locus. CDR3 length: 15 residues. CDR3 sequence reads: CASRLGGQGTDTQYF. In nucleotides, the CDR3 is TGTGCAAGTCGCTTAGGCGGACAGGGAACAGATACGCAGTATTTT.

DNA of the CDR3: TGTGCCAGCAGCTTGGAGCAGATAGTATACGATAGCAATCAGCCCCAGCATTTT. It codes for CASSLEQIVYDSNQPQHF. The chain joins TRBV5-5 to TRBJ1-5; D call uncertain. Germline V gene lookup returns CDR1 SGHKS and CDR2 YYEKEE (reference sequence). This CDR3 comprises 18 residues. Trimming stripped 0 bases from V and 0 bases from J, with 16 bases between.

This clone was observed a single time. The chain links TRBV7-9 to TRBJ2-1; the match to TRBD1 covers 10 bases. Germline CDR1 is SEHNR and CDR2 is FQNEAQ (reference sequence). The CDR3 runs 15 residues. After removal of 1 base from V and 7 bases from J, the junction contained 4 bases not matched to a gene. DNA for the CDR3: TGTGCCAGCAGCTTAGGGACAGGGGGAAGGAATGAGCAGTTCTTC. It specifies CASSLGTGGRNEQFF.

This clone was picked up one time. The V call is TRBV7-9, the J call TRBJ1-4, with 7 bases fitting TRBD1. The CDR3 covers 14 residues. CDR1 is SEHNR, CDR2 FQNEAQ, per germline (reference sequence). Germline trimming cut 3 bases from V and 8 bases from J; bases unmatched to any gene: 6. The CDR3 sequence: CASSLGQGEEKLFF. CDR3 sequence (DNA): TGTGCCAGCAGCTTGGGGCAGGGGGAAGAAAAACTGTTTTTT.

This clone was observed once. The V and J genes are TRBV30 and TRBJ2-2, with D unclear. Trimming removed 4 bases at V and 6 bases at J, with 9 bases between. The CDR3 is 12 residues long. Germline CDR1 reads GTSNPN; CDR2 reads SVGIG (reference sequence). CDR3 loop: CAWIIEPGELFF. CDR3 bases: TGTGCCTGGATAATAGAGCCCGGGGAGCTGTTTTTT.

With respect to this clone: Other DNA sequences of this sample code for an identical CDR3. The chain links TRBV4-1 to TRBJ2-5; D is possibly TRBD2 (6 bases). The germline CDR1 and CDR2 sequences are MGHRA and YSYEKL. The CDR3 length is 15 residues. The V and J ends lost 1 base and 2 bases respectively, with 11 bases between them. The CDR3 is CASSQGLALQETQYF. In DNA form, the CDR3 reads TGCGCCAGCAGCCAAGGGCTAGCGCTGCAAGAGACCCAGTACTTC.

Worth noting for this clone: Other DNA variants within this sample encode the same CDR3. The chain has TRBV27 and TRBJ2-7, with 7 bases matching TRBD2. With 5 bases clipped from V and 0 bases from J, the junction kept 4 bases outside the gene matches. This CDR3 comprises 14 residues. The germline gives CDR1 MNHEY, CDR2 SMNVEV (reference sequence). In nucleotides, the CDR3 is TGTGCCAGCAGTATCAGCGGGACCTCCTACGAGCAGTACTTC. Encoded protein: CASSISGTSYEQYF.

The V and J genes are TRBV7-9 and TRBJ2-3; D assignment may be TRBD1 or TRBD2 (6 bases each). This CDR3 is built from 15 residues. Germline assignment: CDR1 SEHNR and CDR2 FQNEAQ (reference sequence). Deletions cut 4 bases from V and 2 bases from J, with 13 bases between. The CDR3 nucleotides read TGTGCCAGCAGCTCCTTCGGGGGCTCCACAGATACGCAGTATTTT. Encoded protein: CASSSFGGSTDTQYF.

The V call is TRBV7-9, the J call TRBJ2-3; 11 bases line up with TRBD2. Germline-derived CDR1 and CDR2 are SEHNR and FQNEAQ (reference sequence). V dropped 1 base and J dropped 6; count of bases not matched to a gene: 3. CDR3 length: 15 amino acids. This CDR3 reads CASSLVLAGVDTQYF. CDR3 DNA: TGTGCCAGCAGCTTAGTACTAGCGGGAGTGGATACGCAGTATTTT.

This clone was seen only once. This chain uses TRBV7-8 with TRBJ1-2; 11 nucleotides agree with TRBD1. The junction had 6 bases not matched to a gene; V was cut back by 5 bases and J by 4 bases. Germline V gene data show CDR1 as SGHVS and CDR2 as FQNEAQ. CDR3 size: 15 residues. CDR3 residues: CASSPGTGGAYGYTF. In DNA form, the CDR3 reads TGTGCCAGCAGCCCCGGGACAGGGGGAGCCTATGGCTACACCTTC.

The rearrangement joins TRBV4-1 to TRBJ2-3; maybe TRBD2 (5 bases). V shed 5 bases and J shed 2 bases, with 23 bases lying between them. There are 18 residues in the CDR3. Germline-derived CDR1 and CDR2 are MGHRA and YSYEKL. CDR3 DNA: TGCGCCAGCAGCGACACAACACTAGGCGGCCTTATCACAGATACGCAGTATTTT. Translated, it gives CASSDTTLGGLITDTQYF.

The chain links TRBV7-9 to TRBJ2-7; 10 bases are a match to TRBD2. Germline trimming cut 5 bases from V and 1 base from J; bases unmatched to any gene: 5. CDR3 length: 15 residues. Germline-derived CDR1 and CDR2 are SEHNR and FQNEAQ (reference sequence). The CDR3 nucleotides are TGTGCCAGCAGCCGGTCTAGCGGGGGTTCCTACGAGCAGTACTTC. This translates into CASSRSSGGSYEQYF.

The rearrangement uses TRBV27 and TRBJ2-1, with D perhaps TRBD2 (7 bases). In germline, CDR1 is MNHEY, CDR2 SMNVEV (reference sequence). This CDR3 has 15 amino acids. The V and J ends lost 5 bases and 2 bases respectively, with 13 bases between them. CDR3 amino acids: CASSQAGHPYNEQFF. CDR3 in DNA: TGTGCCAGCAGTCAAGCGGGACATCCCTACAATGAGCAGTTCTTC.

The DNA for the CDR3 is TGTGCCAGCAGCAAAGTGGGCCAGGAACACTACGAGCAGTACTTC. It specifies CASSKVGQEHYEQYF. J is TRBJ2-7 and V is TRBV5-6, with D unclear. V shed 4 bases and J shed 3 bases, with 17 bases lying between them. There are 15 residues in the CDR3. CDR1 and CDR2 (germline): SGHDT, YYEEEE.

This rearrangement joins TRBV27 to TRBJ1-4; perhaps TRBD1 as D (6 bases). The ends were cut back, 6 bases at V and 8 bases at J, with 10 bases in the middle. CDR3 size: 12 residues. Germline CDR1 and CDR2: MNHEY and SMNVEV (reference sequence). The CDR3: CASRMTGEKLFF. DNA of the CDR3: TGTGCCAGCAGGATGACAGGCGAAAAACTGTTTTTT.

CDR3 region: CASMIAGELFF. The DNA of the CDR3 is TGTGCCAGCATGATCGCCGGGGAGCTGTTTTTT. The chain has TRBV6-4 and TRBJ2-2, with D hard to call. V lost 7 bases and J 6 bases, leaving 6 bases between the germline ends. Germline CDR1 is MRHNA and CDR2 is SNTAGT. CDR3 length equals 11 residues.

The genes are TRBV27 and TRBJ2-7; a possible D gene is TRBD1 (6 bases). V was trimmed by 3 bases and J by 4 bases, leaving 16 bases between them. Germline lookup yields CDR1 MNHEY and CDR2 SMNVEV (reference sequence). This CDR3 has 15 residues. In DNA form, the CDR3 reads TGTGCCAGCAGTTTTTCAGGGGCAGCCCTATACGAGCAGTACTTC. Amino acids: CASSFSGAALYEQYF.

The chain has TRBV11-2 and TRBJ2-7; 7 bases map to TRBD2. The CDR3 length is 17 residues. Germline V gives CDR1 SGHAT, CDR2 FQNNGV. The ends lost 3 bases at V and 1 base at J; junction bases unmatched: 12. The CDR3 loop reads CASSLGKGGSLSYEQYF. In nucleotides, the CDR3 is TGTGCCAGCAGCTTGGGGAAGGGCGGGAGTCTTTCCTACGAGCAGTACTTC.

The genes are TRBV7-8 and TRBJ2-2; unclear D gene. Trimming removed 0 bases at V and 0 bases at J, with 11 bases between. Germline V gene lookup returns CDR1 SGHVS and CDR2 FQNEAQ. The CDR3 length is 17 residues. The DNA of the CDR3 is TGTGCCAGCAGCTTAGCGTCGTCAGCGCCGAACACCGGGGAGCTGTTTTTT. Its translation is CASSLASSAPNTGELFF.

The chain links TRBV6-5 to TRBJ1-3, with D unclear. The germline V gene has CDR1 MNHEY and CDR2 SVGAGI. The CDR3 length is 15 residues. Trimming removed 5 bases at V and 4 bases at J, with 15 bases between. The CDR3 region is CASSKDGLGGNTIYF. CDR3 in DNA: TGTGCCAGCAGTAAGGACGGTCTGGGGGGAAACACCATATATTTT.

The CDR3 region has the DNA TGTGCCAGCAGTGAATTTTTGAACTACGAGCAGTACTTC. Protein sequence: CASSEFLNYEQYF. This chain joins TRBV6-1 and TRBJ2-7; D not resolved. Germline CDR1 MNHNS, CDR2 SASEGT. Deletions cut 2 bases from V and 3 bases from J, with 8 bases between. The CDR3 sequence is 13 residues long.

The chain is built from TRBV28 and TRBJ2-1; D gene unclear. The CDR3 extends over 18 amino acids. The V and J ends lost 2 bases and 0 bases respectively, with 17 bases between them. CDR1 is MDHEN, CDR2 SYDVKM, per germline. CDR3 region: CASSLPPSSVSSYNEQFF. The CDR3 DNA is TGTGCCAGCAGTTTACCTCCATCTTCGGTAAGCTCCTACAATGAGCAGTTCTTC.

The J gene is TRBJ2-7, the V gene TRBV11-2, with 7 bases that match TRBD1. This CDR3 is built from 15 residues. In germline, CDR1 is SGHAT, CDR2 FQNNGV. V was pared by 3 bases and J by 6 bases, with 11 bases of the junction left unmatched. The CDR3 sequence: CASSFLTGRVPEQYF. The CDR3 DNA reads as TGTGCCAGCAGCTTCCTGACAGGGAGAGTTCCCGAGCAGTACTTC.

This clone was found once. The chain is built from TRBV28 and TRBJ1-5; maybe TRBD1 (6 bases). Germline V gene sequence: CDR1 MDHEN, CDR2 SYDVKM. V lost 4 bases and J lost 11, with 21 bases in between. The length of the CDR3 is 15 residues. The CDR3 loop reads CASSSLRQVKPTQHF. CDR3 nucleotide sequence: TGTGCCAGCAGTTCCCTACGACAGGTAAAACCGACCCAGCATTTT.

V gene TRBV27 combines with J gene TRBJ1-2, with D unclear. V shed 6 bases and J shed 4 bases, with 18 bases lying between them. Germline CDR1 and CDR2: MNHEY and SMNVEV (reference sequence). This CDR3 has 15 amino acids. CDR3 nucleotide sequence: TGTGCCAGCAGCGGAGACGGGTTGTTCATCTATGGCTACACCTTC. As protein: CASSGDGLFIYGYTF.

This chain uses TRBV27 with TRBJ2-2, with D hard to call. Germline lookup yields CDR1 MNHEY and CDR2 SMNVEV (reference sequence). CDR3 length: 16 residues. With 4 bases removed from V and 8 bases from J, the gap between germline ends came to 20 bases. CDR3 sequence reads: CASSSPSSHVSGELFF. CDR3 nucleotides: TGTGCCAGCAGTTCCCCGAGTAGCCATGTTTCGGGGGAGCTGTTTTTT.